What follows are 13 T cell receptor beta chains derived from one specimen sequenced in a study of cytomegalovirus exposure and HLA in healthy donors. Here immunoSEQ multiplex PCR was the method, and the copy in TCRdb shows in-frame clones only, minus some. This table has about 250,000 clones, about 90% appearing once. The sequencing input was PBMCs. All receptors come from a man younger than 30 in good health and CMV-seropositive.

CDR3 DNA sequence: TGTGCCAGCAGTCCGGACGGCATGGCCCAGCATTTT. Its translation: CASSPDGMAQHF. The chain combines TRBV28 with TRBJ1-5; D is unresolved. The V end was cut by 5 bases, the J end by 11 bases, with 13 bases between. The CDR3 length is 12 residues. In germline, CDR1 is MDHEN, CDR2 SYDVKM.

This chain connects TRBV5-1 to TRBJ1-2; D unclear. The CDR3 is 15 amino acids. Germline CDR1 is SGHRS and CDR2 is YFSETQ. The ends were cut back, 7 bases at V and 5 bases at J, with 21 bases in the middle. The CDR3 reads CASRKLPGVEYGYTF. CDR3 DNA: TGCGCCAGCCGGAAACTGCCGGGTGTAGAATATGGCTACACCTTC.

This clone was recorded a few times. This chain links TRBV6-6 with TRBJ1-1; D ambiguous. CDR1 and CDR2 from the germline V gene are MNHNY and SVGAGI (reference sequence). The V gene lost 5 bases and the J gene lost 4 bases, with 14 bases spanning the gap. There are 14 residues in the CDR3. CDR3 nucleotide sequence: TGTGCCAGCAGTCACACTGGAGCGGGCACTGAAGCTTTCTTT. This codes for CASSHTGAGTEAFF.

CDR3: CAISPGTAYGYTF. CDR3 coding DNA: TGTGCCATCAGTCCCGGGACAGCCTATGGCTACACCTTC. The chain joins TRBV10-3 to TRBJ1-2; 7 nucleotides align to TRBD1. The ends lost 5 bases at V and 4 bases at J; junction bases unmatched: 4. Germline V gene sequence: CDR1 ENHRY, CDR2 SYGVKD. The CDR3 loop spans 13 amino acids.

The chain uses TRBV25-1 and TRBJ2-5, with D maybe TRBD2 (6 bases). V dropped 3 bases and J dropped 9 bases, with 17 bases sitting between them. Germline values: CDR1 MGHDK, CDR2 SYGVNS. The CDR3 extends over 14 amino acids. The CDR3 sequence is CASSELRVAASQYF. In DNA form, the CDR3 reads TGTGCCAGCAGTGAGCTCCGGGTAGCGGCCTCCCAGTACTTC.

This clone showed up just a few times. The V gene is TRBV30, the J gene TRBJ2-5; no clear D. The V gene lost 0 bases and the J gene lost 5 bases, with 10 bases spanning the gap. Per germline, CDR1 GTSNPN and CDR2 SVGIG (reference sequence). The CDR3 contains 13 residues. CDR3: CAWSVPAAETQYF. CDR3 bases: TGTGCCTGGAGTGTACCAGCTGCGGAGACCCAGTACTTC.

This clone was seen just once. The chain employs TRBV30 and TRBJ1-2; the D is unclear. Germline CDR1 GTSNPN, CDR2 SVGIG (reference sequence). V lost 0 bases, J lost 6 bases, and 11 bases lay in between. The CDR3 is 13 residues long. The chain's CDR3 is CAWSVLSDNGYTF. The CDR3 DNA is TGTGCCTGGAGTGTATTATCTGACAATGGCTACACCTTC.

The chain links TRBV6-5 to TRBJ2-7, with a tentative D call TRBD1 (6 bases). The germline CDR1 and CDR2 sequences are MNHEY and SVGAGI. V lost 6 bases and J lost 2, with 14 bases in between. The CDR3 consists of 14 residues. In nucleotides, the CDR3 is TGTGCCAGCAGCCCAGGACAGACGGCCTACGAGCAGTACTTC. Its protein is CASSPGQTAYEQYF.

In its sample, this clone was seen a few times. The rearrangement uses TRBV4-1 and TRBJ1-5, with TRBD1 matching over 7 bases. Germline CDR1 is MGHRA and CDR2 is YSYEKL. With V trimmed by 4 bases and J by 0 bases, 9 bases remained unmatched. The CDR3 contains 17 residues. The CDR3, as DNA: TGCGCCAGCAGCCTCGGGACAGCCTTGAATAGCAATCAGCCCCAGCATTTT. Amino acids: CASSLGTALNSNQPQHF.

The chain employs TRBV6-6 and TRBJ1-1; D is unclear. The germline V gene encodes CDR1 MNHNY and CDR2 SVGAGI (reference sequence). With 3 bases removed from V and 1 base from J, the gap between germline ends came to 9 bases. This CDR3 comprises 14 residues. CDR3 bases: TGTGCCAGCAGTTATCGGCACAAGAACACTGAAGCTTTCTTT. Residues: CASSYRHKNTEAFF.

This chain uses TRBV30 with TRBJ2-7, with 10 bases that match TRBD2. V lost 7 bases to trimming and J lost 4 bases; unmatched junction nucleotides: 7. CDR3 size: 13 residues. Germline V CDR1 and CDR2: GTSNPN, SVGIG (reference sequence). The CDR3 DNA reads TGTGCCTCCAAAAAAGCGGGAGGGTACGAGCAGTACTTC. Translated: CASKKAGGYEQYF.

The chain has TRBV15 and TRBJ1-2; 7 positions match TRBD1. Looked up from germline, CDR1 is LNHNV and CDR2 is YYDKDF (reference sequence). Trimming at V came to 1 base and at J to 4 bases, leaving 9 bases not matched to a gene. There are 16 residues in the CDR3. The CDR3 coding sequence is TGTGCCACCAGCAGAGGAGGACAGGAGAGGCTCTATGGCTACACCTTC. It specifies CATSRGGQERLYGYTF.

The table lists this clone with a count of one. The chain is built from TRBV30 and TRBJ1-2; D possibly corresponds to TRBD1 (5 bases). This CDR3 region has 13 residues. V was clipped by 7 bases and J by 1 base, with 13 bases between them. CDR1 is GTSNPN, CDR2 SVGIG, per germline (reference sequence). In DNA, the CDR3 is TGTGCCTCGCTGGGACGGGATAACTATGGCTACACCTTC. It specifies CASLGRDNYGYTF.